Listed below are T cell receptor beta chains from one sample, sequenced in a study of blood T cell repertoires in COVID-19. Clones were sequenced by immunoSEQ multiplex PCR, and TCRdb holds only the in-frame ones, with some missing. Of about 360,000 clones listed, less than 90% were seen once; the top ten hold under 8.5%. The sample taken for sequencing was peripheral blood. Receptors were obtained from a woman aged 55-69 years with COVID-19, enrolled during active disease. The CDR3 runs from the conserved cysteine through the conserved F or W. The order of the fields is clone size, D gene, J gene, V gene, CDR3 protein, CDR3 DNA. The D gene is left open where the match is weak. Rows may omit the clone size; those that give it use once, few, many or a size class.

clone_size: -
d_call: -
j_call: TRBJ1-2
v_call: TRBV5-4
cdr3_aa: CASSSPPGNYGYTF
cdr3_nt: TGTGCCAGCAGCTCCCCCCCCGGTAACTATGGCTACACCTTC

clone_size: -
d_call: TRBD1
j_call: TRBJ1-4
v_call: TRBV9
cdr3_aa: CASSESYSGGPNEKLFF
cdr3_nt: TGTGCCAGCAGCGAATCGTACTCAGGGGGACCTAATGAAAAACTGTTTTTT

clone_size: -
d_call: TRBD2
j_call: TRBJ2-3
v_call: TRBV5-1
cdr3_aa: CASSPVAGGRKDTQYF
cdr3_nt: TGCGCCAGCAGCCCGGTGGCGGGGGGGCGGAAAGATACGCAGTATTTT

clone_size: few
d_call: TRBD2
j_call: TRBJ2-2
v_call: TRBV7-2
cdr3_aa: CASSFTSGGALGELFF
cdr3_nt: TGTGCCAGCAGCTTTACTAGCGGGGGGGCGCTCGGGGAGCTGTTTTTT

clone_size: -
d_call: -
j_call: TRBJ2-1
v_call: TRBV10-3
cdr3_aa: CAATGSGYNEQFF
cdr3_nt: TGTGCCGCCACGGGGAGCGGCTACAATGAGCAGTTCTTC

clone_size: -
d_call: -
j_call: TRBJ1-4
v_call: TRBV9
cdr3_aa: CASSVDGYNEKLFF
cdr3_nt: TGTGCCAGCAGCGTAGACGGGTACAATGAAAAACTGTTTTTT

clone_size: -
d_call: TRBD1
j_call: TRBJ2-1
v_call: TRBV5-1
cdr3_aa: CASSLRDRGDNEQFF
cdr3_nt: TGCGCCAGCAGCTTGAGGGACAGGGGAGACAATGAGCAGTTCTTC

clone_size: -
d_call: TRBD1
j_call: TRBJ1-2
v_call: TRBV19
cdr3_aa: CASSIPPQGERGYTF
cdr3_nt: TGTGCCAGTAGCATCCCCCCCCAGGGGGAACGGGGCTACACCTTC

clone_size: -
d_call: TRBD1
j_call: TRBJ2-5
v_call: TRBV6-2/TRBV6-3
cdr3_aa: CASSIRGKETQYF
cdr3_nt: TGTGCCAGCAGCATCAGGGGGAAAGAGACCCAGTACTTC

clone_size: -
d_call: TRBD2
j_call: TRBJ2-1
v_call: TRBV5-1
cdr3_aa: CASSFVAGEYNEQFF
cdr3_nt: TGCGCCAGCAGCTTTGTAGCGGGGGAGTACAATGAGCAGTTCTTC

clone_size: -
d_call: TRBD1
j_call: TRBJ2-7
v_call: TRBV4-1
cdr3_aa: CASSVDRGSYEQYF
cdr3_nt: TGCGCCAGCAGCGTGGACAGGGGTTCCTACGAGCAGTACTTC

clone_size: -
d_call: -
j_call: TRBJ1-5
v_call: TRBV7-6
cdr3_aa: CASNLGGSRVFTRRRNAQPQHF
cdr3_nt: TGTGCCAGCAACCTGGGGGGGTCCCGGGTTTTCACCCGAAGACGAAACGCTCAGCCCCAGCATTTT

clone_size: -
d_call: -
j_call: TRBJ2-2
v_call: TRBV7-9
cdr3_aa: CASSLKGGTTNTGELFF
cdr3_nt: TGTGCCAGCAGCTTAAAAGGTGGCACGACAAACACCGGGGAGCTGTTTTTT

clone_size: -
d_call: -
j_call: TRBJ1-2
v_call: TRBV12-3/TRBV12-4
cdr3_aa: CASSDTVNYGYTF
cdr3_nt: TGTGCCAGCAGCGATACAGTTAACTATGGCTACACCTTC

clone_size: -
d_call: TRBD2
j_call: TRBJ2-7
v_call: TRBV5-1
cdr3_aa: CASSLAAGPGLAYEQYF
cdr3_nt: TGCGCCAGCAGCCTTGCCGCTGGCCCGGGACTAGCCTACGAGCAGTACTTC

clone_size: -
d_call: TRBD2
j_call: TRBJ2-3
v_call: TRBV10-3
cdr3_aa: CATGIGGGTDTQYF
cdr3_nt: TGTGCCACCGGAATCGGGGGGGGCACAGATACGCAGTATTTT

clone_size: -
d_call: -
j_call: TRBJ1-4
v_call: TRBV10-2
cdr3_aa: CASSEFAGGFEKLFF
cdr3_nt: TGCGCCAGCAGTGAGTTCGCGGGTGGCTTTGAAAAACTGTTTTTT

clone_size: -
d_call: -
j_call: TRBJ2-3
v_call: TRBV12-3/TRBV12-4
cdr3_aa: CASSPSNTQYF
cdr3_nt: TGTGCCAGCAGCCCGTCTAATACGCAGTATTTT

clone_size: once
d_call: -
j_call: TRBJ2-1
v_call: TRBV11-2
cdr3_aa: CASSFERGNAYNEQFF
cdr3_nt: TGTGCCAGCAGCTTCGAACGGGGTAACGCCTACAATGAGCAGTTCTTC

clone_size: -
d_call: -
j_call: TRBJ2-7
v_call: TRBV6-9
cdr3_aa: CASSYLARRGGGEQYF
cdr3_nt: TGTGCCAGCAGTTATCTTGCGAGGAGAGGAGGAGGGGAGCAGTACTTC

clone_size: -
d_call: TRBD2
j_call: TRBJ2-1
v_call: TRBV4-1
cdr3_aa: CASSQRLAGGWEQFF
cdr3_nt: TGCGCCAGCAGCCAACGACTAGCGGGGGGGTGGGAGCAGTTCTTC

clone_size: -
d_call: -
j_call: TRBJ2-7
v_call: TRBV5-4
cdr3_aa: CASSLEGGRSYEQYF
cdr3_nt: TGTGCCAGCAGCTTGGAGGGGGGGAGATCCTACGAGCAGTACTTC

clone_size: -
d_call: TRBD1
j_call: TRBJ1-2
v_call: TRBV5-5
cdr3_aa: CASSSPGQAHYGYTF
cdr3_nt: TGTGCCAGCAGCTCCCCGGGACAGGCACACTATGGCTACACCTTC

clone_size: -
d_call: TRBD1
j_call: TRBJ1-1
v_call: TRBV10-1
cdr3_aa: CASRERTGRDTEAFF
cdr3_nt: TGCGCCAGCAGGGAAAGGACAGGGCGGGACACTGAAGCTTTCTTT

clone_size: -
d_call: TRBD1
j_call: TRBJ2-3
v_call: TRBV5-4
cdr3_aa: CASSSPGQGITDTQYF
cdr3_nt: TGTGCCAGCAGCTCACCGGGACAGGGAATCACAGATACGCAGTATTTT

clone_size: -
d_call: -
j_call: TRBJ1-1
v_call: TRBV5-1
cdr3_aa: CASSFSLRGGVATEAFF
cdr3_nt: TGCGCCAGCAGCTTCAGCCTTCGCGGGGGGGTCGCCACTGAAGCTTTCTTT

clone_size: -
d_call: TRBD1
j_call: TRBJ1-4
v_call: TRBV18
cdr3_aa: CASSPDRGGEKLFF
cdr3_nt: TGTGCCAGCTCACCGGACAGGGGAGGTGAAAAACTGTTTTTT

clone_size: -
d_call: TRBD1
j_call: TRBJ1-2
v_call: TRBV2
cdr3_aa: CASSEITGAYGYTF
cdr3_nt: TGTGCCAGCAGTGAAATAACAGGGGCCTATGGCTACACCTTC

clone_size: -
d_call: -
j_call: TRBJ1-2
v_call: TRBV29-1
cdr3_aa: CSVDKGVAYGYTF
cdr3_nt: TGCAGCGTTGATAAGGGGGTTGCCTATGGCTACACCTTC

clone_size: -
d_call: -
j_call: TRBJ1-3
v_call: TRBV3-1/TRBV3-2
cdr3_aa: CASSHLGDRNTIYF
cdr3_nt: TGTGCCAGCAGCCATCTGGGGGACAGAAACACCATATATTTT

clone_size: -
d_call: -
j_call: TRBJ1-2
v_call: TRBV9
cdr3_aa: CASSVRRSGDANYGYTF
cdr3_nt: TGTGCCAGCAGCGTAAGGAGGAGTGGCGATGCTAACTATGGCTACACCTTC

clone_size: -
d_call: TRBD1
j_call: TRBJ1-2
v_call: TRBV7-3
cdr3_aa: CASSTRDRVDGYTF
cdr3_nt: TGTGCCAGCAGCACACGGGACAGGGTCGATGGCTACACCTTC

clone_size: -
d_call: TRBD1
j_call: TRBJ2-3
v_call: TRBV19
cdr3_aa: CASSTRVQTGGTGDTQYF
cdr3_nt: TGTGCCAGTAGCACGCGGGTCCAAACAGGGGGCACTGGAGATACGCAGTATTTT

clone_size: once
d_call: TRBD1
j_call: TRBJ1-1
v_call: TRBV6-6
cdr3_aa: CASSRGQGRTEAFF
cdr3_nt: TGTGCCAGCAGCCGCGGACAGGGGAGGACTGAAGCTTTCTTT

clone_size: -
d_call: -
j_call: TRBJ2-7
v_call: TRBV28
cdr3_aa: CASSKPQTTGRGEQYF
cdr3_nt: TGTGCCAGCAGTAAACCCCAGACGACAGGGCGGGGCGAGCAGTACTTC

clone_size: -
d_call: -
j_call: TRBJ1-3
v_call: TRBV6-5
cdr3_aa: CGPTRAGNTIYF
cdr3_nt: TGTGGCCCCACGCGGGCTGGAAACACCATATATTTT

clone_size: -
d_call: TRBD1
j_call: TRBJ2-7
v_call: TRBV27
cdr3_aa: CASTSSVGTGRYEQYF
cdr3_nt: TGTGCCAGCACCTCTTCGGTGGGGACAGGGAGGTACGAGCAGTACTTC

clone_size: -
d_call: TRBD1
j_call: TRBJ1-2
v_call: TRBV27
cdr3_aa: CASRTGQGNYGYTF
cdr3_nt: TGTGCCAGCAGAACGGGACAGGGCAACTATGGCTACACCTTC

clone_size: -
d_call: TRBD2
j_call: TRBJ2-7
v_call: TRBV18
cdr3_aa: CASSLAGERYEQYF
cdr3_nt: TGTGCCAGCTCACTAGCGGGCGAACGGTACGAGCAGTACTTC

clone_size: -
d_call: -
j_call: TRBJ2-3
v_call: TRBV5-1
cdr3_aa: CASSVQAASTDTQYF
cdr3_nt: TGCGCCAGCAGTGTCCAGGCCGCCTCCACAGATACGCAGTATTTT

clone_size: -
d_call: -
j_call: TRBJ1-4
v_call: TRBV30
cdr3_aa: CAWGGQGSVTNEKLFF
cdr3_nt: TGTGCCTGGGGTGGGCAGGGCTCGGTAACTAATGAAAAACTGTTTTTT

clone_size: -
d_call: -
j_call: TRBJ1-5
v_call: TRBV4-3
cdr3_aa: CASSQWRAWSNQPQHF
cdr3_nt: TGCGCCAGCAGCCAATGGAGGGCATGGAGCAATCAGCCCCAGCATTTT